The rows below give T cell receptor beta chains drawn from one sample of a study of long-term antiretroviral therapy in people with HIV. Only in-frame clones appear in the TCRdb table, and some are missing; sequencing was by immunoSEQ multiplex PCR. Among 21,000 or so clones, 82% were seen once, and the ten largest hold 8% to 9%. The source was unsorted PBMCs, collected at the start of antiretroviral therapy. The receptors stem from a man in his forties or fifties with HIV. Each CDR3 is given with its conserved first and last residue. D genes are given only for firm matches. Clone size is stated in some rows and not others, as once, few, many or a class when expanded.

>TRBD2|TRBV28|17|medium-sized|TRBJ2-2
CASSFGSGGIYTGELFF
TGTGCCAGCAGTTTCGGTAGCGGGGGAATATACACCGGGGAGCTGTTTTTT
>TRBD1|TRBV10-3|17|.|TRBJ1-2
CAISALRPGQGAYGYTF
TGTGCCATCAGTGCCCTACGCCCGGGACAGGGGGCCTATGGCTACACCTTC
>TRBD2|TRBV12-5|16|.|TRBJ2-7
CASGFSRQGLSYEQYF
TGTGCTAGTGGTTTCTCTAGGCAGGGACTATCGTACGAGCAGTACTTC
>.|TRBV7-9|13|.|TRBJ2-7
CASSLGGVYEQYF
TGTGCCAGCAGCTTAGGGGGGGTTTACGAGCAGTACTTC
>.|TRBV7-9|12|.|TRBJ1-5
CASSVGNQPQHF
TGTGCCAGCTCCGTGGGTAATCAGCCCCAGCATTTT
>TRBD1|TRBV7-2|16|.|TRBJ2-7
CASSIDGTGSSYEQYF
TGTGCCAGCAGCATAGACGGGACAGGGAGCTCCTACGAGCAGTACTTC
>.|TRBV15|19|.|TRBJ2-1
CATSRDAPLRTDSYNEQFF
TGTGCCACCAGCAGAGATGCCCCCCTTCGGACAGACTCCTACAATGAGCAGTTCTTC
>.|TRBV28|16|.|TRBJ1-1
CASSPLGGGYNTEAFF
TGTGCCAGCAGTCCCCTTGGCGGGGGCTATAATACTGAAGCTTTCTTT
>.|TRBV11-1|16|.|TRBJ1-4
CASSSGVLGTNEKLFF
TGTGCCAGCAGCTCCGGGGTCCTCGGAACTAATGAAAAACTGTTTTTT
>.|TRBV28|16|.|TRBJ1-2
CASSLERSALLGGYTF
TGTGCCAGCAGTTTGGAAAGGAGTGCCCTCTTGGGTGGCTACACCTTC
>TRBD1|TRBV14|13|once|TRBJ1-2
CASSRQGVGGYTF
TGTGCCAGCAGCCGACAGGGGGTGGGAGGCTACACCTTC
>.|TRBV6-5|16|once|TRBJ1-1
CASSSMRRGLNTEAFF
TGTGCCAGCAGTTCCATGAGGAGGGGACTCAACACTGAAGCTTTCTTT
>.|TRBV27|15|once|TRBJ2-1
CASSLSKLTNNEQFF
TGTGCCAGCAGTTTATCGAAGCTAACGAACAATGAGCAGTTCTTC
>.|TRBV5-6|12|.|TRBJ2-5
CASYRVQETQYF
TGTGCCAGCTATCGAGTCCAAGAGACCCAGTACTTC
>.|TRBV15|15|.|TRBJ1-5
CATSRDNRAGQPQHF
TGTGCCACCAGCAGAGATAATAGGGCGGGCCAGCCCCAGCATTTT
>.|TRBV7-8|15|once|TRBJ2-7
CASSLREFSSYEQYF
TGTGCCAGCAGCTTGAGAGAGTTCAGCTCCTACGAGCAGTACTTC
>.|TRBV4-3|17|.|TRBJ2-6
CASSQADSHSGANVLTF
TGCGCCAGCAGCCAAGCGGACAGCCACTCTGGGGCCAACGTCCTGACTTTC
>TRBD1|TRBV28|17|.|TRBJ2-1
CASSLIRQGPSYNEQFF
TGTGCCAGCAGTTTAATTCGACAGGGACCCTCCTACAATGAGCAGTTCTTC
>.|TRBV28|15|.|TRBJ1-1
CASSLSPDLNTEAFF
TGTGCCAGCAGTTTATCTCCGGACCTAAACACTGAAGCTTTCTTT
>.|TRBV14|15|.|TRBJ2-5
CASSRLQGGAETQYF
TGTGCCAGCAGCCGCCTGCAGGGGGGTGCGGAGACCCAGTACTTC
>.|TRBV9|15|few|TRBJ2-5
CASSVGSGPQETQYF
TGTGCCAGCAGCGTAGGGAGCGGCCCCCAAGAGACCCAGTACTTC
>TRBD1|TRBV11-3|13|once|TRBJ2-7
CASSRGQTYEQYF
TGTGCCAGCAGCCGGGGACAGACTTACGAGCAGTACTTC
>.|TRBV10-3|14|.|TRBJ1-2
CASRPILANYGYTF
TGTGCCAGCCGTCCTATCCTAGCTAACTATGGCTACACCTTC
>TRBD2|TRBV5-1|15|.|TRBJ2-2
CASSLQAGGYGELFF
TGCGCCAGCAGCTTACAAGCGGGGGGCTACGGGGAGCTGTTTTTT